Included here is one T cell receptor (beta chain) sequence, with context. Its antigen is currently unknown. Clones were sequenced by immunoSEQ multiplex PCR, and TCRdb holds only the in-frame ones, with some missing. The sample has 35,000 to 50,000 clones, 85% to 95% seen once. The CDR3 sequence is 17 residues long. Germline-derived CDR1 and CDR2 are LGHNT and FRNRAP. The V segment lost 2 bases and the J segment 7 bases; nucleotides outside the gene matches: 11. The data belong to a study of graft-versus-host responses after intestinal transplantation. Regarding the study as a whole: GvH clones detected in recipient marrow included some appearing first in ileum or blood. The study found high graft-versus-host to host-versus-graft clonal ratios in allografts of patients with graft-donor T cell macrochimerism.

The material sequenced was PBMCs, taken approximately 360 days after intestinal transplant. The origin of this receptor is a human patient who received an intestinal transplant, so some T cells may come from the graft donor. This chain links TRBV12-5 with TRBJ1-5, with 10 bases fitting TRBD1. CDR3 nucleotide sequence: TGTGCTAGTGGTTTGATCGGACAGGGGGTTAGGGGGCAGCCCCAGCATTTT. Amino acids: CASGLIGQGVRGQPQHF.